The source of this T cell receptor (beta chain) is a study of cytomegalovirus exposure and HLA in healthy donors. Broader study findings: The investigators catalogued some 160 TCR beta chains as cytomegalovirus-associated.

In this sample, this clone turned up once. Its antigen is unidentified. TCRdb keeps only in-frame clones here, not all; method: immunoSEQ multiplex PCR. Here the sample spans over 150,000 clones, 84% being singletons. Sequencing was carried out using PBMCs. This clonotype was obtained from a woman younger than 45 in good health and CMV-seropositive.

The CDR3 spells CASSHPLGGGTEAFF. The CDR3 DNA is TGTGCCAGCAGTCACCCTCTGGGGGGTGGCACTGAAGCTTTCTTT. This sequence joins TRBV6-5 and TRBJ1-1; D is perhaps TRBD1 (5 bases). The V and J ends lost 5 bases and 4 bases respectively, with 17 bases between them. Germline V gene lookup returns CDR1 MNHEY and CDR2 SVGAGI. There are 15 residues in the CDR3.